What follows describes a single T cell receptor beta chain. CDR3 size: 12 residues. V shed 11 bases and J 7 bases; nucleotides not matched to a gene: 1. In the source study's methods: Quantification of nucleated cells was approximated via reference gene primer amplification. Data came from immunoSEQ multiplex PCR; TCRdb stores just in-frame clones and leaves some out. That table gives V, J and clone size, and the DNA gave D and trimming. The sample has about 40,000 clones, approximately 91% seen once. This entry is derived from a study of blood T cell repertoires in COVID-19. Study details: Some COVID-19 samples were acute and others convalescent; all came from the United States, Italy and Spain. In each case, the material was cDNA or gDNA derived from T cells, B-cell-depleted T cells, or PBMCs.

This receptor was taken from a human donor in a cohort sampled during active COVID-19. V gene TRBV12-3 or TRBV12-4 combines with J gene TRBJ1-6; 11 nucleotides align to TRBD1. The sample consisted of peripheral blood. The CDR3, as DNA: TGTGCCCGGGACAGGGGGAATTCACCCCTCCACTTT. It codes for CARDRGNSPLHF.